This TCR beta chain was identified in a study of T cells in narcolepsy. In this sample, this clone turned up a few times. Its antigen is not known. Deletions cut 5 bases from V and 8 bases from J, with 12 bases between. Germline V CDR1 and CDR2: SQVTM, ANQGSEA. The CDR3 totals 12 residues. This table comes from immunoSEQ multiplex PCR, and its TCRdb copy is limited to in-frame clones, with some not included. In the table there are tens of thousands of clones, approximately 78% of which are singletons. Broader study findings: Healthy controls reportedly lacked the autoreactive clonotypes serially found in patients' blood.

The material sequenced was CD45RA- memory CD4+ T cells from PBMCs. V gene TRBV29-1 combines with J gene TRBJ1-4; tentative D call: TRBD1 (5 bases). This TCR derives from a human donor with narcolepsy. CDR3 protein: CSVRDRGEKLFF. The CDR3 DNA reads as TGCAGCGTTAGAGACAGAGGCGAAAAACTGTTTTTT.